This T cell receptor beta chain was observed in a study of cytomegalovirus exposure and HLA in healthy donors. Study-wide findings and caveats: The investigators catalogued 164 TCR beta chains as cytomegalovirus-associated. Most observed TCR sequences were rare, whereas some public TCRs were detected in many donors.

PCR involved 60 Vbeta and 13 Jbeta primers. Original methodology: As a later analysis found, there were about 80 million unique TCR beta chains, of which roughly 11 million were shared. Sequencing was performed with immunoSEQ multiplex PCR; in TCRdb, only in-frame clones are kept and a portion is missing. V, J and clone size reflect that table, while D and trimming were determined from the DNA. Found here are roughly 180,000 clones, approximately 80% of them singletons; the top ten hold 1.3%. As concerns this clone: Its specificity is unknown.

The receptor's source is a man aged 25-45 years in good health and CMV-seronegative. Sequenced material: PBMCs.

The CDR3 region is CASSKISGTPYEQYF. CDR3 coding DNA: TGTGCCAGTAGTAAAATATCCGGGACTCCCTACGAGCAGTACTTC. This chain uses TRBV19 with TRBJ2-7; D may be TRBD2 (6 bases). Germline CDR1 LNHDA, CDR2 SQIVND (reference sequence). The CDR3 has 15 residues. V was clipped by 4 bases and J by 2 bases, with 15 bases between them.